This T cell receptor beta chain derives from a study of blood T cell repertoires in COVID-19. This clone was picked up many times. The V gene lost 2 bases and the J gene lost 5 bases, with 4 bases spanning the gap. The germline CDR1 and CDR2 sequences are DFQATT and SNEGSKA (reference sequence). The CDR3 covers 11 residues. Per the original data handling: The assay estimated nucleated cells by amplifying reference gene primers. The table came from immunoSEQ multiplex PCR; TCRdb's copy has only in-frame clones and leaves some out. The DNA was the basis for D and trimming; V, J and clone size are from that table. This sample carries 50,000 to 80,000 clones, around 82% of them seen once, and the ten largest clones take approximately 14%.

The J gene is TRBJ2-1, the V gene TRBV20-1; D uncertain. The receptor was derived from a man aged 55 to 69 with COVID-19, enrolled during active disease. The sequenced sample consisted of peripheral blood. CDR3 loop: CSARINNEQFF. The CDR3 bases are TGCAGTGCTAGAATTAACAATGAGCAGTTCTTC.